The source of this TCR beta chain is a study of T cell responses to AZD1222 COVID-19 vaccine. In this sample, this clone turned up a few times. The CDR3 length is 14 residues. The V gene lost 4 bases and the J gene lost 3 bases, with 14 bases spanning the gap. Germline V gives CDR1 SGDLS, CDR2 YYNGEE. The protocol was immunoSEQ multiplex PCR, while the TCRdb copy is restricted to in-frame clones and leaves out a portion. The sample has about 25,000 clones, around 86% seen once. The sequencing used peripheral blood, collected 28 days after the second AZD1222 dose. This TCR came from an adult who received the AZD1222 COVID-19 vaccine. V gene TRBV9 combines with J gene TRBJ2-7, with D possibly matching TRBD2 (6 bases). The DNA of the CDR3 is TGTGCCAGCAGCCCAACGGGGGTTCTCTACGAGCAGTACTTC. Protein: CASSPTGVLYEQYF.